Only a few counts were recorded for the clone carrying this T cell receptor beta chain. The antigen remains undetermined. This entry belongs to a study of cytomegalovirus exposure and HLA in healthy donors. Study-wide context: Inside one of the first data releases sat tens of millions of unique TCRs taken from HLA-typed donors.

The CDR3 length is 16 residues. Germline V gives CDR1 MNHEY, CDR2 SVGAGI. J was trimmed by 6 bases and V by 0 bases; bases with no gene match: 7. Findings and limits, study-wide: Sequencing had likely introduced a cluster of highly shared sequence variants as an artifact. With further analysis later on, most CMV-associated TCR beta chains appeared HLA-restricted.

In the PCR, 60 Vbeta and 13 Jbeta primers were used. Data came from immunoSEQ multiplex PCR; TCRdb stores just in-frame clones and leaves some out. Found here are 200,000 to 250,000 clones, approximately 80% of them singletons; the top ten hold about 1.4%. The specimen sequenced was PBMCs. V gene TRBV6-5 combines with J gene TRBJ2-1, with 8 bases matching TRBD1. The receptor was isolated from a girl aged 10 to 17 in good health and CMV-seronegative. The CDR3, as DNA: TGTGCCAGCAGTTACTCCGGGACAGGAAGGGCCAATGAGCAGTTCTTC. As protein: CASSYSGTGRANEQFF.